Only a few counts were recorded for the clone carrying this TCR beta chain. With 4 bases removed from V and 2 bases from J, the gap between germline ends came to 17 bases. Germline-derived CDR1 and CDR2 are SGHRS and YFSETQ. The CDR3 loop spans 16 amino acids. The sample originates from a study of T-cell memory formation after mild COVID-19. TCRdb re-called the 5' RACE reads through MiXCR, storing one row per CDR3 protein. Of approximately 150,000 distinct CDR3 sequences detected, roughly 21% appear once; the ten largest clones hold approximately 2.3%. This sequence originates from an adult woman who had mild COVID-19 (a few samples of this study predate the infection). Cell type and time point are not known. This chain links TRBV5-1 with TRBJ2-3; D is ambiguous. Sample: PBMCs or a T cell subset sorted from them (not recorded which). The CDR3 protein is CASSPGRAGFTDTQYF. DNA of the CDR3: TGCGCCAGCAGCCCAGGTCGGGCAGGATTCACAGATACGCAGTATTTT.